These 5 T cell receptor beta chains came from one sample sequenced in a study of blood T cell repertoires in COVID-19. Data came from immunoSEQ multiplex PCR; TCRdb stores just in-frame clones and leaves some out. Of approximately 42,000 clones in the sample, around three quarters were seen once. Sequences were obtained from peripheral blood. The receptor source for this set is a man aged 80 or over with acute or convalescent COVID-19.

In this sample, this clone turned up once. The chain carries TRBV6-5 and TRBJ1-6, with TRBD1 matching 9 bases. Trimming took 4 bases from V and 15 from J; bases not matched to a gene: 13. The CDR3 has 15 amino acids. Looked up from germline, CDR1 is MNHEY and CDR2 is SVGAGI. The CDR3 reads CASSLDRGPTRVLHF. As DNA, the CDR3 is TGTGCCAGCAGTTTGGACAGGGGACCTACCAGGGTCCTCCACTTT.

The V call is TRBV25-1, the J call TRBJ2-6; no clear D. The CDR3 is 12 amino acids. Looked up from germline, CDR1 is MGHDK and CDR2 is SYGVNS. The ends were cut back, 4 bases at V and 7 bases at J, with 5 bases in the middle. CDR3 coding DNA: TGTGCCAGCAGTGTGTCTGCCAACGTCCTGACTTTC. Translated, it gives CASSVSANVLTF. The full variable domain, completed using reference TRBV25-1 and TRBJ2-6, is EADIYQTPRYLVIGTGKKITLECSQTMGHDKMYWYQQDPGMELHLIHYSYGVNSTEKGDLSSESTVSRIRTEHFPLTLESARPSHTSQYLCASSVSANVLTFGAGSRLTVL.

The chain employs TRBV15 and TRBJ2-5; TRBD2 agrees at 10 bases. The V gene's germline CDR1 is LNHNV and CDR2 YYDKDF (reference sequence). The CDR3 is 16 residues long. After removal of 3 bases from V and 2 bases from J, the junction contained 6 bases not matched to a gene. Here the CDR3 reads CATSRGRTSGQETQYF. CDR3 nucleotides: TGTGCCACCAGCAGGGGCCGGACTAGCGGACAAGAGACCCAGTACTTC. Full variable domain (rest looked up from reference TRBV15 and TRBJ2-5): DAMVIQNPRYQVTQFGKPVTLSCSQTLNHNVMYWYQQKSSQAPKLLFHYYDKDFNNEADTPDNFQSRRPNTSFCFLDIRSPGLGDTAMYLCATSRGRTSGQETQYFGPGTRLLVL.

The chain is built from TRBV5-1 and TRBJ2-3, with TRBD2 matching 11 bases. From germline, CDR1 is SGHRS and CDR2 YFSETQ. The CDR3 runs to 16 residues. V dropped 2 bases and J dropped 0; count of bases not matched to a gene: 2. The CDR3 loop reads CASSFGTSGSTDTQYF. CDR3 in DNA: TGCGCCAGCAGCTTCGGGACTAGCGGTAGCACAGATACGCAGTATTTT.

This clone was recorded once. The genes are TRBV28 and TRBJ2-3, with TRBD2 identical over 8 bases. V was pared by 1 base and J by 6 bases, with 15 bases of the junction left unmatched. Germline V gene lookup returns CDR1 MDHEN and CDR2 SYDVKM. The CDR3 has 18 residues. The CDR3 protein is CASSLSGWVAGSMDTQYF. Here the CDR3 DNA reads TGTGCCAGCAGTTTATCGGGGTGGGTAGCGGGGTCCATGGATACGCAGTATTTT.